These 10 T cell receptor beta chains were sequenced from one sample in a study of PD-L1 blockade in urothelial cancer. TCRdb's table, derived via immunoSEQ multiplex PCR, lists solely in-frame clones and lacks some. Of about 86,000 clones listed, over 75% are singletons. Noted time point: pretreatment peripheral blood. Sequencing used PBMCs, obtained around atezolizumab (anti-PD-L1) treatment. The receptors were sampled from a man aged 55 to 70 with urothelial cancer.

This clone turned up a few times. This chain connects TRBV18 to TRBJ1-2, with 7 nucleotides matching TRBD1. Germline V gives CDR1 KGHSH, CDR2 LQKENI. The CDR3 covers 15 residues. V lost 2 bases and J lost 6; bases outside the gene matches: 9. The CDR3: CASSPAFDRVDGYTF. The CDR3 bases are TGTGCCAGCTCACCAGCGTTCGACAGGGTAGATGGCTACACCTTC.

This clone was found once. The CDR3 here is CASSLVLAEVRDTQYF. CDR3 DNA: TGTGCCAGCAGCCTTGTTCTAGCGGAGGTTCGGGATACGCAGTATTTT. The rearrangement joins TRBV28 to TRBJ2-3; 7 bases fit TRBD2. Germline V gives CDR1 MDHEN, CDR2 SYDVKM. After removal of 6 bases from V and 6 bases from J, the junction contained 15 bases not matched to a gene. The CDR3 loop spans 16 amino acids.

This rearrangement joins TRBV7-3 to TRBJ2-3; perhaps TRBD2 as D (6 bases). This CDR3 comprises 17 residues. Germline CDR1 reads SGHTA; CDR2 reads FQGTGA. Trimming pared 2 bases from V and 4 bases from J, leaving 19 bases between. CDR3 nucleotide sequence: TGTGCCAGCAGCTTACAAGGGGCGGGGCGCGGGGCAGATACGCAGTATTTT. It specifies CASSLQGAGRGADTQYF. The full variable domain, with the rest looked up from reference TRBV7-3 and TRBJ2-3, is GAGVSQTPSNKVTEKGKYVELRCDPISGHTALYWYRQSLGQGPEFLIYFQGTGAADDSGLPNDRFFAVRPEGSVSTLKIQRTERGDSAVYLCASSLQGAGRGADTQYFGPGTRLTVL.

The chain carries TRBV11-3 and TRBJ1-2; TRBD1 matches at 9 bases. The CDR3 consists of 14 residues. Per the germline V gene, CDR1 is SGHNT and CDR2 is YENEEA. V was clipped by 1 base and J by 6 bases; unmatched bases: 3. CDR3 amino acids: CASSLGGTGNGYTF. The CDR3 bases are TGTGCCAGCAGCTTAGGCGGGACAGGGAATGGCTACACCTTC.

The CDR3 spells CAWSEDGSEAFF. The CDR3 DNA follows: TGTGCCTGGAGTGAGGACGGGAGCGAAGCTTTCTTT. V usage is TRBV30 and J usage is TRBJ1-1; D not certain. CDR1 and CDR2 (germline): GTSNPN, SVGIG (reference sequence). Trimming took 1 base from V and 8 from J, leaving 11 bases between them. The CDR3 runs 12 residues.

This sequence joins TRBV7-2 and TRBJ2-3; the match to TRBD1 covers 8 bases. Germline values: CDR1 SGHTA, CDR2 FQGNSA. This CDR3 has 14 residues. Unmatched junction bases numbered 4, after V lost 5 bases and J lost 3 bases. The CDR3 bases are TGTGCCAGCAGCACACGGACAGGGACAGATACGCAGTATTTT. Its protein is CASSTRTGTDTQYF.

The chain employs TRBV7-2 and TRBJ2-3; no reliable D call. The CDR3 contains 15 residues. V lost 0 bases to trimming and J lost 2 bases, with 9 bases between them. Germline assignment: CDR1 SGHTA and CDR2 FQGNSA. The CDR3 nucleotides read TGTGCCAGCAGCTTAGCTACCGGGTACACAGATACGCAGTATTTT. Residues: CASSLATGYTDTQYF.

The chain joins TRBV4-1 to TRBJ2-1, with a possible D match to TRBD1 (6 bases). Germline CDR1 is MGHRA and CDR2 is YSYEKL. The V end was cut by 3 bases, the J end by 0 bases, with 9 bases between. CDR3 length: 15 amino acids. The CDR3 sequence is CASSQRQVSYNEQFF. In DNA, the CDR3 is TGCGCCAGCAGCCAGCGACAGGTCTCCTACAATGAGCAGTTCTTC.

In this sample, this clone turned up once. J is TRBJ2-7 and V is TRBV13; 7 positions match TRBD2. With V trimmed by 4 bases and J by 4 bases, 7 bases remained unmatched. The length of the CDR3 is 14 residues. The germline CDR1 and CDR2 sequences are PRHDT and FYEKMQ (reference sequence). The CDR3 nucleotides are TGTGCCAGCAGCTATTCGGGACTACTGTACGAGCAGTACTTC. This encodes CASSYSGLLYEQYF.

The rearrangement joins TRBV5-1 to TRBJ1-1, with TRBD1 identical over 9 bases. Trimming took 0 bases from V and 4 from J; bases not matched to a gene: 7. Germline CDR1 reads SGHRS; CDR2 reads YFSETQ. The CDR3 has 16 residues. CDR3 bases: TGCGCCAGCAGCTTGGCAGTGGGGACAGGGATCACTGAAGCTTTCTTT. Translation gives CASSLAVGTGITEAFF.